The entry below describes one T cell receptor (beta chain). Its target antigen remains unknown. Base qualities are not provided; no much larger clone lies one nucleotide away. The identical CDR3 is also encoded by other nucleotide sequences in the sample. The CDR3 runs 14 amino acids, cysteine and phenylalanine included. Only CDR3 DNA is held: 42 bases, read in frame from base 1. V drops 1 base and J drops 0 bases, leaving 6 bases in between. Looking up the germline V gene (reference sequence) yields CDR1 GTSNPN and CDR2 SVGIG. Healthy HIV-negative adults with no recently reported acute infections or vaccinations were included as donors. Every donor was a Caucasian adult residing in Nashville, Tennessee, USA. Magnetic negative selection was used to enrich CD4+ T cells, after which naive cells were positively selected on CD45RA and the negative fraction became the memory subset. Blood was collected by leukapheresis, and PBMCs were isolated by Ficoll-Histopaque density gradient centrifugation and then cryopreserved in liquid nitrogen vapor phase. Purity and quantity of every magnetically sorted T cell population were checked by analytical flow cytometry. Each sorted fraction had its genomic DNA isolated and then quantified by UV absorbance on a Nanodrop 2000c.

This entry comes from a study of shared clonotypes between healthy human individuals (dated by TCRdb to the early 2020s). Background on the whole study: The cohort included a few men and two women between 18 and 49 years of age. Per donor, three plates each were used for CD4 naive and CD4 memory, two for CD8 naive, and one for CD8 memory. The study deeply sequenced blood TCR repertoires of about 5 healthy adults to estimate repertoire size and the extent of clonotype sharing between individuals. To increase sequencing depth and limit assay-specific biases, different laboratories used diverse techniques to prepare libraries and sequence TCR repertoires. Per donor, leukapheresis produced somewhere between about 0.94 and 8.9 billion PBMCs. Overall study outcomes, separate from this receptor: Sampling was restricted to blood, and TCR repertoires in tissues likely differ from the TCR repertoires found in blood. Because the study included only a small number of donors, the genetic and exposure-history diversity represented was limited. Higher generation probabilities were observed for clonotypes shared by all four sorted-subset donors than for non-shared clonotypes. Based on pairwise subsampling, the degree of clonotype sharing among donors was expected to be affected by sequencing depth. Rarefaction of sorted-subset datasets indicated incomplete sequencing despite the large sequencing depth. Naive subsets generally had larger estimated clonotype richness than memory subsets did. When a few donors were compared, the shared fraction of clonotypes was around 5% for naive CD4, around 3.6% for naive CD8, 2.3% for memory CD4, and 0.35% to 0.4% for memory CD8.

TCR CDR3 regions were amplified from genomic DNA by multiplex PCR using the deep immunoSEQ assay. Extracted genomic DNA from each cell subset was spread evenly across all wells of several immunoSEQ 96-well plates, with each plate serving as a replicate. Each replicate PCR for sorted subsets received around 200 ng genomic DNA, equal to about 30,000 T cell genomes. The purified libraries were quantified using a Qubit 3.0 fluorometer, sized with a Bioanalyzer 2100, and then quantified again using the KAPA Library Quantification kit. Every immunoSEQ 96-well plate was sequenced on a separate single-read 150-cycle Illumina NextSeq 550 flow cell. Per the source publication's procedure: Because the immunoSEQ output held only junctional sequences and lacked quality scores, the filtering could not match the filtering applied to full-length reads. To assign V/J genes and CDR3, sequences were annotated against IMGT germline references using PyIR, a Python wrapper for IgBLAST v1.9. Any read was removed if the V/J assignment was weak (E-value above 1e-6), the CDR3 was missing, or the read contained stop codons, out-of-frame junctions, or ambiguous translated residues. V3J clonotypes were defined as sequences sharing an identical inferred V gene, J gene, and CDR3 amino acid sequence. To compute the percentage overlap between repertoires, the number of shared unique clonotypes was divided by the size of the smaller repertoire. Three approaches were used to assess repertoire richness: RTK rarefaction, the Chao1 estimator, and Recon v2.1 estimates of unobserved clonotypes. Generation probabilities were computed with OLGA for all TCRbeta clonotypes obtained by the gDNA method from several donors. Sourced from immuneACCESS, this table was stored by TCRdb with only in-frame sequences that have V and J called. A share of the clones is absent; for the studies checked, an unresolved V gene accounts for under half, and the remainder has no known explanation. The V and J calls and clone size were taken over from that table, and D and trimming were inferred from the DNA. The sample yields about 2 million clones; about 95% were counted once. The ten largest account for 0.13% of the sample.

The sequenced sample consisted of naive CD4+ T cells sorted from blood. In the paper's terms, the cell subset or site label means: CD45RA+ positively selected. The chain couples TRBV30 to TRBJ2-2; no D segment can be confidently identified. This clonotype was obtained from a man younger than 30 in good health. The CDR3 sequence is CAWSAPPNTGELFF. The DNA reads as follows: TGTGCCTGGAGTGCCCCCCCGAACACCGGGGAGCTGTTTTTT.